This TCR beta chain appears in the sequencing data of a study of shared clonotypes between healthy human individuals. Profiled with immunoSEQ multiplex PCR; TCRdb holds only in-frame clones, not every one. The repertoire holds approximately 1,500,000 clones, with approximately 97% as singletons. The CDR3 loop spans 16 amino acids. The V segment lost 5 bases and the J segment 2 bases; nucleotides outside the gene matches: 8. Germline values: CDR1 LNHDA, CDR2 SQIVND (reference sequence). The specimen sequenced was naive CD4+ T cells sorted from blood. Documented subset: CD45RA+ positively selected. The chain couples TRBV19 to TRBJ2-7, with TRBD2 matching 11 bases. This clonotype originated in a man younger than 40 in good health. In DNA, the CDR3 is TGTGCCAGTAGTGCCTCACTAGCGGGAGCCACCTACGAGCAGTACTTC. The encoded protein is CASSASLAGATYEQYF.